These 3 T cell receptor beta chains were sequenced from one sample in a study of blood T cell repertoires in COVID-19. The data were produced by immunoSEQ multiplex PCR, yet TCRdb's version contains in-frame clones alone and is incomplete. The data contain 190,000 or so clones, roughly 82% of them singletons. The sequenced sample consisted of PBMCs or T cells enriched from blood (not recorded which). Receptors originate from a woman aged 30 to 39 who had recovered from COVID-19.

This chain joins TRBV9 and TRBJ2-1; 11 bases line up with TRBD2. The germline CDR1 and CDR2 sequences are SGDLS and YYNGEE. This CDR3 is built from 14 residues. V shed 4 bases, J shed 9 bases, and the junction held 6 bases outside the gene matches. The CDR3: CASSLGLAESEQFF. CDR3 sequence (DNA): TGTGCCAGCAGCTTGGGACTAGCGGAGAGTGAGCAGTTCTTC.

This chain connects TRBV29-1 to TRBJ1-1, with D unresolved. Germline CDR1 is SQVTM and CDR2 is ANQGSEA. The CDR3 sequence is 11 residues long. V lost 4 bases to trimming and J lost 0 bases, with 3 bases between them. The CDR3 nucleotides are TGCAGCGTTGTCTTGAACACTGAAGCTTTCTTT. Its protein is CSVVLNTEAFF.

This chain uses TRBV7-2 with TRBJ2-2; TRBD2 aligns across 12 bases. Germline V CDR1 and CDR2: SGHTA, FQGNSA. The trim removed 1 base at V and 1 base at J, leaving 7 bases unmatched. CDR3 length: 19 residues. The CDR3 nucleotides are TGTGCCAGCAGCTTAGAACTAGCGGGAGGTCGTAGGAACACCGGGGAGCTGTTTTTT. This sequence encodes CASSLELAGGRRNTGELFF.